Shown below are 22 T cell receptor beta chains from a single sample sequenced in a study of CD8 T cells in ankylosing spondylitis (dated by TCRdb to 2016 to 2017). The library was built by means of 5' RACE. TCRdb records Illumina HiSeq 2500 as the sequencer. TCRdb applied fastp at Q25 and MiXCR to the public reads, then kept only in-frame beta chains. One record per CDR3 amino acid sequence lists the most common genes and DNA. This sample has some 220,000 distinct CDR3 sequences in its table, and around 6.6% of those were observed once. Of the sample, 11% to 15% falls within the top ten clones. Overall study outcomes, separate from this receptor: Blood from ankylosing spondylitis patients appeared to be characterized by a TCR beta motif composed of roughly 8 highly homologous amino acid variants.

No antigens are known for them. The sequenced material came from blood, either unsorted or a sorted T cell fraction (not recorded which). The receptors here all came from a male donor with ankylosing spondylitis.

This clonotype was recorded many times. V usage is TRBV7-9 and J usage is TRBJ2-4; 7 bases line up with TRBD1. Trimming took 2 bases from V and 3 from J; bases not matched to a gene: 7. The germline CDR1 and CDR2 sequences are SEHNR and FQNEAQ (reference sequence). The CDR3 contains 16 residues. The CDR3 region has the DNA TGTGCCAGCAGCTTACCCCAAGGGGGCGTCAAAAACATTCAGTACTTC. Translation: CASSLPQGGVKNIQYF.

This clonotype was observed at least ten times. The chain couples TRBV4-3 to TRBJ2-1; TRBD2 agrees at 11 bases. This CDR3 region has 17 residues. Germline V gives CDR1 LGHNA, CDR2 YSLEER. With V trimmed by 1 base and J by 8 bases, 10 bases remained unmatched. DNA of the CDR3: TGCGCCAGCAGCCAAGTGCTAGCGGGGGGATTGGGCCATGAGCAGTTCTTC. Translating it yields CASSQVLAGGLGHEQFF.

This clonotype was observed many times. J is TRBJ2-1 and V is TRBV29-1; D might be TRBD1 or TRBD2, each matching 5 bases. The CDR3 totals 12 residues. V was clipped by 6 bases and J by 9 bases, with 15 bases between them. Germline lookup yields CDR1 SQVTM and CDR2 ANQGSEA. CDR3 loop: CSVATIGGEQFF. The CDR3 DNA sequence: TGCAGCGTCGCGACGATTGGGGGTGAGCAGTTCTTC.

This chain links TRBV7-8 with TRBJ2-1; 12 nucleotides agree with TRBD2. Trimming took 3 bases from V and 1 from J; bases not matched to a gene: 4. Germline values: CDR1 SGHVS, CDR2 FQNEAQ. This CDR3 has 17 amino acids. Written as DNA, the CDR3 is TGTGCCAGCAGCTTTATGGGACTAGCGGGTTCCTACAATGAGCAGTTCTTC. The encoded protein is CASSFMGLAGSYNEQFF.

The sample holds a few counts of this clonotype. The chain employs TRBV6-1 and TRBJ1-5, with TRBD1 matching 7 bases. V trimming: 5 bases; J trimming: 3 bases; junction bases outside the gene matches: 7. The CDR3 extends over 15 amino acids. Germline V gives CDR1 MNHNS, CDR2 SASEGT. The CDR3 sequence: CASSPGTAFNQPQHF. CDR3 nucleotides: TGTGCCAGCAGTCCCGGGACAGCGTTCAATCAGCCCCAGCATTTT.

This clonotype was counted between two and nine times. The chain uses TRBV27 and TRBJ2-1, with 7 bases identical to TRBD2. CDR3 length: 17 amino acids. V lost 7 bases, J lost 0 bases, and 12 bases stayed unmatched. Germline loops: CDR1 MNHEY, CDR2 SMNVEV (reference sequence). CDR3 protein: CASIGLTGGRSYNEQFF. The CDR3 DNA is TGTGCCAGCATAGGGCTTACGGGAGGCCGCTCCTACAATGAGCAGTTCTTC.

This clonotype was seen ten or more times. The CDR3 bases are TGTGCCAGCAGTCCGGGGACAGGGAACAATCAGCCCCAGCATTTT. Amino acid sequence: CASSPGTGNNQPQHF. The gene calls are TRBV27 and TRBJ1-5; 9 bases line up with TRBD1. V dropped 5 bases and J dropped 3; count of bases not matched to a gene: 5. CDR3 length: 15 residues. In germline, CDR1 is MNHEY, CDR2 SMNVEV (reference sequence).

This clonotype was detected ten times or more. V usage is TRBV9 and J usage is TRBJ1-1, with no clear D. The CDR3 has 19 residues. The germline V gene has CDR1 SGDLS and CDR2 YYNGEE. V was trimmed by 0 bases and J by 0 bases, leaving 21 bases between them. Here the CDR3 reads CASSVDPARLDGMNTEAFF. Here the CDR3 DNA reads TGTGCCAGCAGCGTAGATCCTGCAAGATTAGATGGCATGAACACTGAAGCTTTCTTT. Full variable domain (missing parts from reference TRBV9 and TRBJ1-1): DSGVTQTPKHLITATGQRVTLRCSPRSGDLSVYWYQQSLDQGLQFLIQYYNGEERAKGNILERFSAQQFPDLHSELNLSSLELGDSALYFCASSVDPARLDGMNTEAFFGQGTRLTVV.

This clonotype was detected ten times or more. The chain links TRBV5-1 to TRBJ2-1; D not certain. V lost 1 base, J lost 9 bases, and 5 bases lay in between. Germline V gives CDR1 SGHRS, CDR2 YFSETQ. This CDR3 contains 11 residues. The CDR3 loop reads CASSLTVEQFF. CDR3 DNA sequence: TGCGCCAGCAGCTTGACGGTTGAGCAGTTCTTC.

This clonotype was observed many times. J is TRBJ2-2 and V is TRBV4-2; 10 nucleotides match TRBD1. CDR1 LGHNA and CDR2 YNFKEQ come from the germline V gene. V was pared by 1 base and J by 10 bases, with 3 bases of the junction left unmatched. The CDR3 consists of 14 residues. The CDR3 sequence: CASSQGQGALELFF. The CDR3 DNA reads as TGTGCCAGCAGCCAAGGACAGGGGGCGTTGGAGCTGTTTTTT.

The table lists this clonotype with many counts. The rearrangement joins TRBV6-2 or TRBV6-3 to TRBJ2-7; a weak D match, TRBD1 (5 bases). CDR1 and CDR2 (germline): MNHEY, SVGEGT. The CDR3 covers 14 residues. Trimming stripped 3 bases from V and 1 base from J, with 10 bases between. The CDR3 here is CASSYYAGSYEQYF. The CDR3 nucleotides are TGTGCCAGCAGTTATTACGCAGGGTCCTACGAGCAGTACTTC.

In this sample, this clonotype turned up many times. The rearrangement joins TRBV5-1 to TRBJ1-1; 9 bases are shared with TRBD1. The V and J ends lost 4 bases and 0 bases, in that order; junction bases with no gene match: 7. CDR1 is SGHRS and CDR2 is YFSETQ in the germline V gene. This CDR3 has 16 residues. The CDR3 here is CASSGGQGYMNTEAFF. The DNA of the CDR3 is TGCGCCAGCAGCGGCGGACAGGGGTACATGAACACTGAAGCTTTCTTT.

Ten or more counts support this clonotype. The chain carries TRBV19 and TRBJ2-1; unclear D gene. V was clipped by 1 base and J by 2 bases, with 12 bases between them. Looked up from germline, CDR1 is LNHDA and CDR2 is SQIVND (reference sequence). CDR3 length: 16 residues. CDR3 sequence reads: CASSIAALDPYNEQFF. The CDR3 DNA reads TGTGCCAGTAGTATAGCCGCTTTAGACCCCTACAATGAGCAGTTCTTC.

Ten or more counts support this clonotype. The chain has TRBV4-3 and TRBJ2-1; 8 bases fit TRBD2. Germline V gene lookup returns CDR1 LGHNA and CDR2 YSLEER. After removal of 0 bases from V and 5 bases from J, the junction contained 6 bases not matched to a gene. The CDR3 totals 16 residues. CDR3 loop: CASSQDGAGVDNEQFF. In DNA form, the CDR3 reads TGCGCCAGCAGCCAAGACGGAGCGGGAGTTGACAATGAGCAGTTCTTC.

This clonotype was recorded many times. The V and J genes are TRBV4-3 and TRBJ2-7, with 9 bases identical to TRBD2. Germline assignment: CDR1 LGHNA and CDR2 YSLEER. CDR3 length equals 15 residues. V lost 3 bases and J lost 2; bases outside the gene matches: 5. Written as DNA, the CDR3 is TGCGCCAGCAGCCAGAGGACTAGCGCGGCCTACGAGCAGTACTTC. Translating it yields CASSQRTSAAYEQYF.

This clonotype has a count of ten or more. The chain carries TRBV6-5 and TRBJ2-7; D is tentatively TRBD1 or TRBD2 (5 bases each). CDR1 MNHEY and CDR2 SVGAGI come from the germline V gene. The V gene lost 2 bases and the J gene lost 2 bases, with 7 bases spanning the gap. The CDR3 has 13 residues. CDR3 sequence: CASSYGGTYEQYF. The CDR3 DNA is TGTGCCAGCAGTTACGGGGGAACCTACGAGCAGTACTTC.

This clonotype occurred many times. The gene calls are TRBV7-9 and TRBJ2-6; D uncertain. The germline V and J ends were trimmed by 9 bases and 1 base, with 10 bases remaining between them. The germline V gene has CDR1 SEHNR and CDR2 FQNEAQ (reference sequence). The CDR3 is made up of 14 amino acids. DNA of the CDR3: TGTGCCAGTGCCTCGGCTTCTGGGGCCAACGTCCTGACTTTC. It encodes CASASASGANVLTF.

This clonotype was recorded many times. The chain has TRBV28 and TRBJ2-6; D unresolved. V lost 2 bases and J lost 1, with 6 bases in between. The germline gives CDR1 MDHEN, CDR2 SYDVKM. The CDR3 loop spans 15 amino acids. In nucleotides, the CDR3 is TGTGCCAGCAGTTTAAAGCCTTCTGGGGCCAACGTCCTGACTTTC. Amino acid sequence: CASSLKPSGANVLTF. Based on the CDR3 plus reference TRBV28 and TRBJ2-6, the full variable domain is DVKVTQSSRYLVKRTGEKVFLECVQDMDHENMFWYRQDPGLGLRLIYFSYDVKMKEKGDIPEGYSVSREKKERFSLILESASTNQTSMYLCASSLKPSGANVLTFGAGSRLTVL.

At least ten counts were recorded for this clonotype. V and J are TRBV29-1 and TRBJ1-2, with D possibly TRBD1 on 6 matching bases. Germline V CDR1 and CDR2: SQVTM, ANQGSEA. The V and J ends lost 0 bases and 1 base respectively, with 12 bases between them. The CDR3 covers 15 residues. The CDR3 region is CSVEESQGFNYGYTF. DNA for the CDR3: TGCAGCGTTGAAGAATCACAGGGTTTTAACTATGGCTACACCTTC.

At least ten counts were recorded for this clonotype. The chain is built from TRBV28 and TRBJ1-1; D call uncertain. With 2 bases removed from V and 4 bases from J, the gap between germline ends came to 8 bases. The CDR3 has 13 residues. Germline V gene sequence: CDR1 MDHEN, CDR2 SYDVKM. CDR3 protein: CASSLTGSTEAFF. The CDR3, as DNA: TGTGCCAGCAGTTTAACGGGGAGCACTGAAGCTTTCTTT.

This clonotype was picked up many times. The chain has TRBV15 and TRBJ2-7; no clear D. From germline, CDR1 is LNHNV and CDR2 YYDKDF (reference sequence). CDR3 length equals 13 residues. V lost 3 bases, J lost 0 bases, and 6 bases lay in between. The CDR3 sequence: CATSSGNSYEQYF. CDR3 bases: TGTGCCACCAGCAGCGGCAACTCCTACGAGCAGTACTTC.

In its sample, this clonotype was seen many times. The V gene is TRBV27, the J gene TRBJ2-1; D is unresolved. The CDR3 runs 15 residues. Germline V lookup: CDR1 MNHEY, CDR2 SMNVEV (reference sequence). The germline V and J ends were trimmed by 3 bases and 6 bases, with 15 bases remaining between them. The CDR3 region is CASSFTFSGPNEQFF. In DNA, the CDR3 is TGTGCCAGCAGTTTCACCTTCTCGGGTCCCAATGAGCAGTTCTTC.